What follows are 5 T cell receptor beta chains derived from one specimen sequenced in a study of blood T cells in healthy people across ages. The authors ran a second PCR of about 7 to 11 cycles using a sample-barcoded 5' primer and a J-beta primer mix. TCRdb re-analysed the 5' RACE reads in MiXCR, keeping a single row per CDR3 protein. The data hold about 970,000 distinct CDR3 sequences, with roughly half observed a single time. The sample taken for sequencing was blood. Receptors originate from an older woman in good health.

This clonotype has only one observation. The gene calls are TRBV16 and TRBJ1-3; D call uncertain. The CDR3 has 14 amino acids. Germline V lookup: CDR1 KGHSY, CDR2 FQNENV. V lost 6 bases to trimming and J lost 2 bases, with 11 bases between them. CDR3 coding DNA: TGTGCCAGCAGTCAAGCGAGGACTGGAAACACCATATATTTT. As protein: CASSQARTGNTIYF.

The chain joins TRBV12-5 to TRBJ2-4, with a weak D call TRBD1 (6 bases). Germline CDR1 and CDR2: LGHNT and FRNRAP. Trimming pared 6 bases from V and 8 bases from J, leaving 14 bases between. The CDR3 spans 13 residues. CDR3 bases: TGTGCTAGTGGCCCCCCCGAGGGGGACATTCAGTACTTC. Translation: CASGPPEGDIQYF. The whole variable domain, filled in from reference TRBV12-5 and TRBJ2-4, reads DARVTQTPRHKVTEMGQEVTMRCQPILGHNTVFWYRQTMMQGLELLAYFRNRAPLDDSGMPKDRFSAEMPDATLATLKIQPSEPRDSAVYFCASGPPEGDIQYFGAGTRLSVL.

V and J are TRBV5-5 and TRBJ2-3; D may correspond to TRBD1 or TRBD2 (5 bases each). The CDR3 loop spans 10 amino acids. The V gene's germline CDR1 is SGHKS and CDR2 YYEKEE (reference sequence). Trimming removed 3 bases at V and 10 bases at J, with 6 bases between. The CDR3 reads CASSWDPQYF. The CDR3 bases are TGTGCCAGCAGCTGGGACCCGCAGTATTTT.

Written as DNA, the CDR3 is TGTGCCAGCAGCTTATGGGACAGAGATAACTATGGCTACACCTTC. Translating it yields CASSLWDRDNYGYTF. V is TRBV5-4 and J is TRBJ1-2; 7 bases fit TRBD1. This CDR3 has 15 amino acids. Trimming cost V 2 bases and J 1 base; bases outside gene matches: 5. Germline-derived CDR1 and CDR2 are SGHNT and YYREEE (reference sequence).

This clonotype was seen just once. The chain links TRBV6-6 to TRBJ1-5; TRBD1 is a possible D gene (5 bases). V lost 7 bases to trimming and J lost 5 bases, with 15 bases between them. This CDR3 is 14 amino acids long. CDR1 is MNHNY, CDR2 SVGAGI, per germline (reference sequence). The CDR3 region is CASIMPRVYQPQHF. DNA for the CDR3: TGTGCCAGCATTATGCCCAGGGTTTATCAGCCCCAGCATTTT.